These 21 T cell receptor beta chains came from one sample sequenced in a study of glioma-infiltrating T cells. Amplification of TCR alpha and beta CDR3 regions from RNA used iRepertoire nested multiplex PCR. A single record per CDR3 protein comes from TCRdb applying MiXCR to the multiplex PCR reads. The sample lists fewer than 90,000 distinct CDR3 sequences, about 25% seen once, with around 7% in the top ten. The sequencing sample was made of glioma tissue, nonneoplastic brain tissue, or PBMCs (not recorded which). The receptors stem from a human donor with low-grade glioma or glioblastoma, undergoing nonglioma brain surgery, or in good health (not recorded which).

Of note for this clonotype: A single base separates this from a much larger clone, so it may be a read error. J is TRBJ1-1 and V is TRBV12-3 or TRBV12-4; no firm D call. This CDR3 contains 11 residues. The CDR3 here is CAGSLASEAFF. Here the CDR3 DNA reads TGTGCCGGCAGTTTAGCGTCTGAAGCTTTCTTT.

There are many counts of this clonotype. This chain joins TRBV2 and TRBJ1-2; D uncertain. With 3 bases removed from V and 0 bases from J, the gap between germline ends came to 11 bases. This CDR3 is built from 15 residues. Germline-derived CDR1 and CDR2 are SNHLY and FYNNEI. CDR3 coding DNA: TGTGCCAGCAGTGATTGGCGGGATACTAACTATGGCTACACCTTC. This gives the protein CASSDWRDTNYGYTF.

On this clonotype itself: Since a much larger clone is just one base distant, this may be a read error. The chain is built from TRBV5-4 and TRBJ1-1; D call uncertain. Germline V gene data show CDR1 as SGHNT and CDR2 as YYREEE (reference sequence). CDR3 length: 13 amino acids. In DNA form, the CDR3 reads TGTGCCAGCAGCTTGGATCGGAACACTGGAGCTTTCTTT. This translates into CASSLDRNTGAFF.

In its sample, this clonotype was seen many times. The chain recombines TRBV20-1 with TRBJ1-5; no definite D call. Germline CDR1 reads DFQATT; CDR2 reads SNEGSKA (reference sequence). Trimming cost V 3 bases and J 2 bases, with 8 bases left between them. This CDR3 contains 13 residues. CDR3 bases: TGCAGTGCTAGTTCCCTTCGCAATCAGCCCCAGCATTTT. This codes for CSASSLRNQPQHF.

Of note for this clonotype: Since a much larger clone is just one base distant, this may be a read error. J is TRBJ2-1 and V is TRBV5-1; the D gene is possibly TRBD2 (5 bases). With 0 bases removed from V and 8 bases from J, the gap between germline ends came to 9 bases. The CDR3 loop spans 13 amino acids. The germline gives CDR1 SGHRS, CDR2 YFSETQ. The CDR3 DNA reads TGCGCCAGCAGCTTGGAAGGACTCCATGAGCAGTTCTTC. It translates to CASSLEGLHEQFF. Full variable domain (missing parts from reference TRBV5-1 and TRBJ2-1): KAGVTQTPRYLIKTRGQQVTLSCSPISGHRSVSWYQQTPGQGLQFLFEYFSETQRNKGNFPGRFSGRQFSNSRSEMNVSTLELGDSALYLCASSLEGLHEQFFGPGTRLTVL.

Worth noting for this clonotype: A much more abundant neighbour one base away suggests this may be a read error. The CDR3 ends on some other residue instead of the conserved phenylalanine or tryptophan, so this is likely a read error. The V gene is TRBV2, the J gene TRBJ2-5; D gene uncertain. In germline, CDR1 is SNHLY, CDR2 FYNNEI. The CDR3 is 11 amino acids. Between the trimmed V and J ends, which lost 8 bases and 4 bases, there was a span of 8 bases. This CDR3 is CASYIRETQYL. CDR3 nucleotides: TGTGCCAGCTACATCAGAGAGACCCAGTACTTG.

This clonotype was observed at least ten times. The rearrangement joins TRBV18 to TRBJ2-3; 9 bases are shared with TRBD1. The CDR3 consists of 17 residues. The germline CDR1 and CDR2 sequences are KGHSH and LQKENI. Trimming cost V 6 bases and J 1 base; bases outside gene matches: 11. CDR3: CASSPGTGTLRTDTQYF. CDR3 DNA: TGTGCCAGCTCCCCCGGGACAGGGACACTACGCACAGATACGCAGTATTTT. The full variable domain, its missing parts supplied by reference TRBV18 and TRBJ2-3, is NAGVMQNPRHLVRRRGQEARLRCSPMKGHSHVYWYRQLPEEGLKFMVYLQKENIIDESGMPKERFSAEFPKEGPSILRIQQVVRGDSAAYFCASSPGTGTLRTDTQYFGPGTRLTVL.

In regard to this clonotype: This may come from a read error, since a much larger clone is one base off. This chain connects TRBV7-2 to TRBJ1-3, with a weak D call TRBD1 (5 bases). This CDR3 has 15 residues. Germline V gene lookup returns CDR1 SGHTA and CDR2 FQGNSA. As DNA, the CDR3 is TGTGCCAGCAGCTTATGGGGCAGCTCTGAAAACACCATATATTTT. Amino acids: CASSLWGSSENTIYF.

Many counts were recorded for this clonotype. The V gene is TRBV7-2, the J gene TRBJ1-1; 7 nucleotides line up with TRBD1. The V segment lost 5 bases and the J segment 4 bases; nucleotides outside the gene matches: 16. CDR3 length: 17 residues. Germline values: CDR1 SGHTA, CDR2 FQGNSA. CDR3 region: CASSTRQGQRQGTEAFF. The CDR3 region has the DNA TGTGCCAGCAGCACCCGACAGGGCCAGCGTCAAGGCACTGAAGCTTTCTTT. The full variable domain, in which reference TRBV7-2 and TRBJ1-1 provide the parts outside the CDR3, is GAGVSQSPSNKVTEKGKDVELRCDPISGHTALYWYRQSLGQGLEFLIYFQGNSAPDKSGLPSDRFSAERTGGSVSTLTIQRTQQEDSAVYLCASSTRQGQRQGTEAFFGQGTRLTVV.

The sample holds many counts of this clonotype. V is TRBV7-9 and J is TRBJ2-1; D unresolved. V was cut by 5 bases and J by 8 bases, with 22 bases left in between. Germline V gene lookup returns CDR1 SEHNR and CDR2 FQNEAQ (reference sequence). This CDR3 is built from 16 residues. The chain's CDR3 is CASSPLSPFKADEQFF. Written as DNA, the CDR3 is TGTGCCAGCAGCCCCCTCTCTCCCTTCAAAGCCGATGAGCAGTTCTTC.

The sample holds many counts of this clonotype. The V gene is TRBV7-9, the J gene TRBJ2-5, with D uncertain. The V gene lost 2 bases and the J gene lost 2 bases, with 12 bases spanning the gap. The germline CDR1 and CDR2 sequences are SEHNR and FQNEAQ (reference sequence). The CDR3 length is 15 residues. CDR3 residues: CASSLLWARQETQYF. The CDR3 DNA follows: TGTGCCAGCAGCTTACTTTGGGCCCGACAAGAGACCCAGTACTTC. The entire variable domain, with the rest obtained from reference TRBV7-9 and TRBJ2-5, is as follows: DTGVSQNPRHKITKRGQNVTFRCDPISEHNRLYWYRQTLGQGPEFLTYFQNEAQLEKSRLLSDRFSAERPKGSFSTLEIQRTEQGDSAMYLCASSLLWARQETQYFGPGTRLLVL.

There are many counts of this clonotype. The chain joins TRBV28 to TRBJ1-2, with D possibly matching TRBD1 (5 bases). The CDR3 length is 16 residues. V gave up 4 bases and J gave up 8 bases, with 23 bases separating them. Germline-derived CDR1 and CDR2 are MDHEN and SYDVKM. CDR3 in amino acids: CASSSQDKGVWIGYTF. Written as DNA, the CDR3 is TGTGCCAGCAGTTCTCAGGACAAAGGGGTTTGGATAGGCTACACCTTC.

This chain links TRBV5-6 with TRBJ1-1; D is possibly TRBD1 (5 bases). The V end lost 3 bases, the J end lost 0 bases, and 12 bases lay between the germline ends. Germline assignment: CDR1 SGHDT and CDR2 YYEEEE. The CDR3 extends over 15 amino acids. The DNA of the CDR3 is TGTGCCAGCAGCTCGGGACTTCGCATGAACACTGAAGCTTTCTTT. It specifies CASSSGLRMNTEAFF.

Turning to this clonotype: Relative to the germline gene, one junction end is altered; a read error may explain this. This chain connects TRBV10-2 to TRBJ2-7; D may be TRBD1 (6 bases). The CDR3 is 14 amino acids. Germline-derived CDR1 and CDR2 are WSHSY and SAAADI. The CDR3 DNA follows: TGCGCCAGCACCCCGACAGGACCCAACTACGAGAAGTACTTC. Translated, it gives CASTPTGPNYEKYF.

As to this clonotype: This may arise from a read error, as a much more abundant clone is one base away. V and J are TRBV11-2 and TRBJ2-7, with D possibly being TRBD1 or TRBD2 (6 bases each). Judging by the DNA end, TRBJ2-5 fits better; the J call may be wrong. The CDR3 spans 18 residues. Germline V gene lookup returns CDR1 SGHAT and CDR2 FQNNGV. DNA of the CDR3: TGTGCCAGCAGCTTAGGTTCTGCGGGACATGGGAGACGGGAGACCCAGTACTTC. It is translated as CASSLGSAGHGRRETQYF.

In regard to this clonotype: Being one base from a much bigger clone, this may be a read error. The final CDR3 position lacks the conserved phenylalanine or tryptophan, pointing to a likely read error. This chain connects TRBV6-2 or TRBV6-3 to TRBJ2-7, with no clear D. The ends were cut back, 8 bases at V and 4 bases at J, with 6 bases in the middle. Germline CDR1 is MNHEY and CDR2 is SVGEGT. The CDR3 has 10 amino acids. The CDR3 sequence is CASGDYEQYY. The CDR3 nucleotides are TGTGCCAGCGGGGATTACGAGCAGTACTAC.

This clonotype was seen at least ten times. The J gene is TRBJ1-2, the V gene TRBV28, with D hard to call. The length of the CDR3 is 14 residues. V lost 6 bases and J 8 bases, leaving 19 bases between the germline ends. Germline assignment: CDR1 MDHEN and CDR2 SYDVKM. CDR3 coding DNA: TGTGCCAGCAGCCCCCGTAGAGGCGAGCAAGGCTACACCTTC. Protein product: CASSPRRGEQGYTF.

This clonotype came up a few times. The chain combines TRBV5-4 with TRBJ1-2, with unresolved D. CDR1 SGHNT and CDR2 YYREEE come from the germline V gene (reference sequence). The CDR3 is 19 residues long. V was shortened by 0 bases and J by 2 bases, with 23 bases between the two germline ends. The CDR3 region is CASSLGLYQARQPNYGYTF. The CDR3 DNA reads TGTGCCAGCAGCTTGGGGCTTTATCAGGCCCGACAACCCAACTATGGCTACACCTTC.

This clonotype was observed many times. This chain uses TRBV7-2 with TRBJ2-7; 7 bases map to TRBD1. The CDR3 extends over 13 amino acids. Germline loops: CDR1 SGHTA, CDR2 FQGNSA. V trimming: 8 bases; J trimming: 6 bases; junction bases outside the gene matches: 10. CDR3 bases: TGTGCCAGCCGTCGACAGGGTAGATCCGAGCAGTACTTC. Its protein product is CASRRQGRSEQYF.

Concerning this clonotype itself: Germline is not matched at one junction end, which may reflect a read error. J is TRBJ2-6 and V is TRBV7-2; no clear D. This CDR3 is built from 13 residues. The germline V gene has CDR1 SGHTA and CDR2 FQGNSA. The CDR3 DNA reads as TGTGCCAGCCGTACCTCTTGGGCCAACGTCCTGACTTTC. Amino acid sequence: CASRTSWANVLTF.

Worth noting for this clonotype: This could be a read error, since a much larger clone is one nucleotide away. The J gene is TRBJ2-1, the V gene TRBV2; 14 bases are a match to TRBD2. The CDR3 has 16 residues. Germline V gene lookup returns CDR1 SNHLY and CDR2 FYNNEI. CDR3 sequence: CTSSSTSGRDGNEQFF. CDR3 DNA: TGTACCAGCAGTTCGACTAGCGGGAGGGACGGCAATGAGCAGTTCTTC. Complete variable domain (other parts from reference TRBV2 and TRBJ2-1): EPEVTQTPSHQVTQMGQEVILRCVPISNHLYFYWYRQILGQKVEFLVSFYNNEISEKSEIFDDQFSVERPDGSNFTLKIRSTKLEDSAMYFCTSSSTSGRDGNEQFFGPGTRLTVL.